This T cell receptor beta chain comes out of a study of T-cell memory formation after mild COVID-19 (TCRdb year 2021). With respect to the entire study: Most TCR sequence clusters were specific to one of the two donors. In a couple of donors, T-cell clones that expanded and contracted after mild COVID-19 were tracked by sequencing TCRalpha and TCRbeta repertoires over time. Two young, previously healthy adult volunteers, one female and one male, were included in the cohort. The paper's findings and limits, for the study overall: The study covered only a couple of mild cases, and larger cohorts including severe cases with pre-infection samples were considered necessary. The second-wave clones that peaked on day 37 were not confirmed to be SARS-CoV-2 specific. Some responding clones were detected in pre-infection memory, suggesting pre-existing cross-reactive memory T cells joined the SARS-CoV-2 response. Balanced CD4/CD8 phenotypes were observed for clones contracting from day 15 to 85, whereas a bias towards CD4+ was observed for a second wave of clones expanding from day 15 to 37. Contracting CD4+ clones were located mainly in the CM and EM memory subsets, whereas CD8+ clones were found to be enriched in EMRA.

PBMCs were isolated by Ficoll-Paque density gradient centrifugation. The listed sequencing device is Illumina NovaSeq 6000. cDNA libraries for TCRalpha and TCRbeta were prepared by 5'RACE using constant-segment primers, with sample barcodes and unique molecular identifiers added. RNA was extracted from every sample with Trizol reagent. Libraries were amplified in two PCR steps, with a second sample barcode and Illumina TruSeq adapters added in the second step. Sequencing of libraries was performed on an Illumina NovaSeq with 2 x 150 bp paired-end reads. The authors' pipeline ran thus. The reads were demultiplexed and collapsed into UMI-guided consensus sequences using migec v1.2.7. Using mixcr v2.1.11, UMI consensuses were aligned to TRA and TRB V and J templates and then assembled into clonotypes. Expanded or contracted clonotypes were those called significant by both edgeR and NoisET, with noise models trained on biological replicates. For edgeR calls, the thresholds were a false discovery rate-adjusted p below 0.01 and a log2 fold-change of 1. As an exploratory analysis of dynamics, max-normalized trajectories of the 1000 most abundant clonotypes were examined with PCA combined with hierarchical clustering. Each responding clone was given a CD4 or CD8 phenotype based on the CD4+ and CD8+ repertoires, which had been sequenced separately. TCRdb reworked the public reads: Q25 trimming with fastp, MiXCR clone assembly, productive beta chains retained. Rows are unified per CDR3 protein, each entry keeping the most common DNA and genes. TCRdb, not the original authors, processed these V and J calls. This sample lists 450,000 to 650,000 distinct CDR3 sequences; over 15% were detected once. The top ten hold 12% of the sample.

This clonotype was seen a handful of times. There is no known antigen for this receptor. No per-base quality is available; no much larger clone lies one base away. CDR1 and CDR2 are drawn from the germline V gene: SGHTA, FQGTGA. V is reduced by 3 bases and J by 5 bases, leaving a spacing of 17 bases between them. Its CDR3 holds 16 amino acids, cysteine through phenylalanine. Here the CDR3 DNA is all that survives: 48 bases in frame from base 1. The sequenced sample was PBMCs or a T cell subset sorted from them (not recorded which). The sequence links TRBV7-3 to TRBJ2-1; TRBD2 is a possible D gene, resting on 6 matching bases. The receptor was derived from an adult woman who had mild COVID-19 (a few samples of this study predate the infection). The sample titles of this study are shuffled in the database, so cell type and time point are left out; the donor was told from shared clones. In nucleotides, the sequence is TGTGCCAGCAGCTTGTGGGCGGGACGGAATGACAATGAGCAGTTCTTC. Translated, this is CASSLWAGRNDNEQFF.